The source of this T cell receptor beta chain is a study of T cell responses to AZD1222 COVID-19 vaccine. CDR1 and CDR2 (germline): DFQATT, SNEGSKA (reference sequence). The CDR3 spans 17 residues. The V segment lost 3 bases and the J segment 1 base; nucleotides outside the gene matches: 8. Overall study results and limits: Vaccine-associated CD4 TCRs spanned spike, dominant at 160-218 and 743-854. Possibly, clonal diversity was underestimated; donors were largely white British and included more females.

A remark on this clone: Its antigen remains unidentified.

Clones were sequenced by immunoSEQ multiplex PCR, and TCRdb holds only the in-frame ones, with some missing. The data hold over 150,000 clones, with roughly nine tenths observed a single time. The rearrangement uses TRBV20-1 and TRBJ2-1; TRBD2 agrees at 11 bases. This receptor was obtained from an adult in good health. Sequences were derived from peripheral blood, sampled on day 0 of AZD1222 vaccination. In DNA, the CDR3 is TGCAGTGCTAGTCTCCTAGCGGGGGGCTCGTCCTACAATGAGCAGTTCTTC. Protein product: CSASLLAGGSSYNEQFF.